A single sample is the source of the 28 T cell receptor beta chains below, sequenced in a study of shared clonotypes between healthy human individuals. Terminally differentiated effector memory CD45RA+ cells were left out of the naive CD8 fraction, which was CD45RO-negative and positively selected for CCR7. Here immunoSEQ multiplex PCR was the method, and the copy in TCRdb shows in-frame clones only, minus some. Of about 820,000 clones listed, 80% to 95% were seen once; the top ten hold about 25%. The source material was naive CD8+ T cells sorted from blood. These TCRs come from a man aged 30 to 39 in good health.

This chain uses TRBV11-2 with TRBJ2-5, with D hard to call. The CDR3 contains 14 residues. The germline V gene encodes CDR1 SGHAT and CDR2 FQNNGV. Deletions cut 4 bases from V and 1 base from J, with 10 bases between. The CDR3 spells CASSSRPFQETQYF. CDR3 bases: TGTGCCAGCAGCTCCCGGCCCTTCCAAGAGACCCAGTACTTC. The variable domain in full, with the rest retrieved from reference TRBV11-2 and TRBJ2-5, is EAGVAQSPRYKIIEKRQSVAFWCNPISGHATLYWYQQILGQGPKLLIQFQNNGVVDDSQLPKDRFSAERLKGVDSTLKIQPAKLEDSAVYLCASSSRPFQETQYFGPGTRLLVL.

The V call is TRBV29-1, the J call TRBJ1-1; D remains ambiguous. This CDR3 comprises 13 residues. The V end was cut by 4 bases, the J end by 4 bases, with 13 bases between. Germline loops: CDR1 SQVTM, CDR2 ANQGSEA. CDR3 loop: CSVARGSGTEAFF. DNA for the CDR3: TGCAGCGTTGCGCGGGGATCGGGCACTGAAGCTTTCTTT.

Written as DNA, the CDR3 is TGTGCCAGCAGCTTCGACAGAGAAACGGGCAATGAGCAGTTCTTC. Protein product: CASSFDRETGNEQFF. The rearrangement uses TRBV11-2 and TRBJ2-1; weak D call: TRBD1 (5 bases). CDR3 length: 15 residues. Per the germline V gene, CDR1 is SGHAT and CDR2 is FQNNGV. Trimming cost V 3 bases and J 6 bases, with 15 bases left between them.

The chain carries TRBV7-9 and TRBJ2-1, with TRBD1 matching 7 bases. CDR1 is SEHNR, CDR2 FQNEAQ, per germline (reference sequence). The CDR3 consists of 14 residues. J gave up 4 bases and V 1 base, and 1 base lay outside the gene matches. The CDR3 protein is CASSLEDRYNEQFF. For the CDR3, the DNA is TGTGCCAGCAGCTTAGAGGACAGGTACAATGAGCAGTTCTTC.

There are many counts of this clone. This sequence joins TRBV6-5 and TRBJ2-2, with D perhaps given as TRBD1 or TRBD2 (5 bases each). Germline assignment: CDR1 MNHEY and CDR2 SVGAGI. This CDR3 is built from 15 residues. Trimming removed 6 bases at V and 7 bases at J, with 18 bases between. The CDR3 here is CASSHPRGSVGELFF. In DNA form, the CDR3 reads TGTGCCAGCAGCCACCCGAGGGGATCCGTCGGGGAGCTGTTTTTT.

The chain employs TRBV21-1 and TRBJ1-4; TRBD1 is the table's D call and was not checked against the DNA. TRBV21-1 is classified as a pseudogene. The CDR3 has 16 amino acids. The CDR3 coding sequence is TGTGCCAGCAGCAGATCCCGGCAGGGGGCTGATGAAAAACTGTTTTTT. This encodes CASSRSRQGADEKLFF.

The V gene is TRBV6-5, the J gene TRBJ1-5; D gene uncertain. Looked up from germline, CDR1 is MNHEY and CDR2 is SVGAGI. The CDR3 loop spans 14 amino acids. V dropped 1 base and J dropped 2 bases, with 6 bases sitting between them. CDR3 DNA sequence: TGTGCCAGCAGTTACTATGTAGGCAATCAGCCCCAGCATTTT. Translation gives CASSYYVGNQPQHF.

The CDR3: CASSPRRDIAGGSLNIQYF. CDR3 nucleotides: TGTGCCAGCAGCCCCCGACGTGACATAGCGGGAGGGTCCCTAAACATTCAGTACTTC. This chain uses TRBV7-8 with TRBJ2-4; TRBD2 matches 11 bases. This CDR3 comprises 19 residues. From germline, CDR1 is SGHVS and CDR2 FQNEAQ. The V gene end was trimmed by 5 bases and the J gene end by 6 bases; junction bases not matched to a gene: 18.

V is TRBV7-2 and J is TRBJ2-1, with 10 nucleotides matching TRBD1. The CDR3 is 15 residues long. With V trimmed by 5 bases and J by 6 bases, 7 bases remained unmatched. Looked up from germline, CDR1 is SGHTA and CDR2 is FQGNSA. The CDR3: CASSPRDRGSNEQFF. The CDR3 bases are TGTGCCAGCAGCCCCCGGGACAGGGGTAGCAATGAGCAGTTCTTC.

The V call is TRBV28, the J call TRBJ1-2; 7 nucleotides line up with TRBD1. V dropped 6 bases and J dropped 5; count of bases not matched to a gene: 9. This CDR3 is 14 amino acids long. Germline V gives CDR1 MDHEN, CDR2 SYDVKM. The CDR3 sequence is CASSYPQGGYGYTF. Here the CDR3 DNA reads TGTGCCAGCAGCTACCCGCAGGGGGGGTATGGCTACACCTTC.

The rearrangement links TRBV4-1 to TRBJ1-1; 7 bases agree with TRBD1. The CDR3 has 14 amino acids. The J segment lost 6 bases and the V segment lost 6 bases, leaving 10 bases of the junction unmatched. In germline, CDR1 is MGHRA, CDR2 YSYEKL. The DNA of the CDR3 is TGCGCCAGCAGTCAACAGGGAGGGGGCCCTGAAGCTTTCTTT. Its protein is CASSQQGGGPEAFF.

The chain recombines TRBV10-3 with TRBJ2-2; 10 bases map to TRBD2. The CDR3 spans 18 residues. Germline V lookup: CDR1 ENHRY, CDR2 SYGVKD. Germline trimming cut 2 bases from V and 4 bases from J; bases unmatched to any gene: 10. CDR3 amino acids: CAISEPGRLAGATGELFF. DNA for the CDR3: TGTGCCATCAGTGAGCCAGGACGCCTAGCGGGAGCCACCGGGGAGCTGTTTTTT.

The V gene is TRBV5-6, the J gene TRBJ2-1; TRBD1 aligns across 9 bases. Germline-derived CDR1 and CDR2 are SGHDT and YYEEEE. The CDR3 has 18 residues. J lost 7 bases, V lost 0 bases, and 14 bases had no gene match. CDR3 in amino acids: CASSLAAATGGSRNEQFF. CDR3 DNA: TGTGCCAGCAGCTTGGCCGCGGCGACAGGGGGATCTAGAAATGAGCAGTTCTTC.

J is TRBJ2-5 and V is TRBV19; perhaps D is TRBD1 or TRBD2 (5 bases each). Germline CDR1 is LNHDA and CDR2 is SQIVND (reference sequence). The V end was cut by 3 bases, the J end by 0 bases, with 20 bases between. The CDR3 is made up of 18 amino acids. CDR3 residues: CASSILGTTLGHQETQYF. CDR3 sequence (DNA): TGTGCCAGTAGTATTCTCGGGACCACATTGGGCCACCAAGAGACCCAGTACTTC. Full variable domain (rest looked up from reference TRBV19 and TRBJ2-5): DGGITQSPKYLFRKEGQNVTLSCEQNLNHDAMYWYRQDPGQGLRLIYYSQIVNDFQKGDIAEGYSVSREKKESFPLTVTSAQKNPTAFYLCASSILGTTLGHQETQYFGPGTRLLVL.

The genes are TRBV7-9 and TRBJ2-3, with 9 bases matching TRBD1. In germline, CDR1 is SEHNR, CDR2 FQNEAQ (reference sequence). Trimming at V came to 4 bases and at J to 10 bases, leaving 12 bases not matched to a gene. The CDR3 runs 15 residues. CDR3 amino acids: CASSYRGREVDAQYF. The CDR3, as DNA: TGTGCCAGCAGCTACAGGGGGCGCGAGGTCGATGCGCAGTATTTT.

The V gene is TRBV27, the J gene TRBJ2-1; 7 bases fit TRBD2. CDR3 length: 15 amino acids. J was trimmed by 4 bases and V by 3 bases; bases with no gene match: 6. CDR1 is MNHEY, CDR2 SMNVEV, per germline (reference sequence). CDR3 sequence reads: CASSLVSGPYNEQFF. The CDR3 region has the DNA TGTGCCAGCAGTTTGGTTAGCGGGCCATACAATGAGCAGTTCTTC.

The chain joins TRBV7-8 to TRBJ1-2; 8 bases fit TRBD1. In germline, CDR1 is SGHVS, CDR2 FQNEAQ. V trimming: 4 bases; J trimming: 4 bases; junction bases outside the gene matches: 5. The CDR3 has 14 residues. The CDR3 region has the DNA TGTGCCAGCAGCTCCCGGGACAGGACCTATGGCTACACCTTC. It yields the protein CASSSRDRTYGYTF.

The table lists this clone with a count of one. This rearrangement joins TRBV6-4 to TRBJ2-7; the D is unclear. Germline V CDR1 and CDR2: MRHNA, SNTAGT. Trimming shortened V by 0 bases and J by 0 bases, and 9 bases separated the two germline ends. This CDR3 has 15 residues. The CDR3 sequence is CASSDSTPRSYEQYF. CDR3 bases: TGTGCCAGCAGTGACTCGACACCACGCTCCTACGAGCAGTACTTC.

The CDR3 DNA reads as TGCAGCGTTGTCGGGCGAGACGGGGACACTGAAGCTTTCTTT. It is translated as CSVVGRDGDTEAFF. The chain has TRBV29-1 and TRBJ1-1; D unresolved. The CDR3 contains 14 residues. Germline V gene data show CDR1 as SQVTM and CDR2 as ANQGSEA. V lost 4 bases to trimming and J lost 3 bases, with 15 bases between them.

The table lists this clone with a count of one. The rearrangement uses TRBV7-9 and TRBJ1-3; D call uncertain. Germline loops: CDR1 SEHNR, CDR2 FQNEAQ (reference sequence). V was trimmed by 5 bases and J by 4 bases, leaving 15 bases between them. The CDR3 extends over 15 amino acids. The CDR3 reads CASSPPALGGNTIYF. CDR3 sequence (DNA): TGTGCCAGCAGCCCCCCTGCCCTCGGGGGAAACACCATATATTTT.

This clone was counted once. The chain employs TRBV29-1 and TRBJ1-2; no firm D call. V lost 5 bases, J lost 4 bases, and 11 bases lay in between. This CDR3 is 12 amino acids long. Germline loops: CDR1 SQVTM, CDR2 ANQGSEA. The CDR3 DNA reads as TGCAGCGTTCGGGCAACCATCTATGGCTACACCTTC. It is translated as CSVRATIYGYTF. The full variable domain, with the rest looked up from reference TRBV29-1 and TRBJ1-2, is SAVISQKPSRDICQRGTSLTIQCQVDSQVTMMFWYRQQPGQSLTLIATANQGSEATYESGFVIDKFPISRPNLTFSTLTVSNMSPEDSSIYLCSVRATIYGYTFGSGTRLTVV.

This chain joins TRBV7-2 and TRBJ2-7, with a possible D match to TRBD1 (5 bases). Trimming pared 2 bases from V and 2 bases from J, leaving 7 bases between. Germline V CDR1 and CDR2: SGHTA, FQGNSA. This CDR3 comprises 13 residues. CDR3 sequence reads: CASSLSTAYEQYF. The DNA for the CDR3 is TGTGCCAGCAGCTTATCGACAGCCTACGAGCAGTACTTC.

With regard to this clone: The sample contains more than one DNA sequence encoding this CDR3. The chain combines TRBV7-2 with TRBJ2-5; 12 nucleotides line up with TRBD2. CDR3 length: 16 amino acids. The junction had 2 bases not matched to a gene; V was cut back by 1 base and J by 2 bases. The germline gives CDR1 SGHTA, CDR2 FQGNSA. CDR3 bases: TGTGCCAGCAGCTTAGTTCTAGCGGGAGGGCAAGAGACCCAGTACTTC. Translating gives CASSLVLAGGQETQYF.

This sequence joins TRBV28 and TRBJ2-5, with TRBD1 identical over 7 bases. V gave up 6 bases and J gave up 3 bases; unmatched junction bases: 13. The V gene's germline CDR1 is MDHEN and CDR2 SYDVKM. There are 16 residues in the CDR3. CDR3 in DNA: TGTGCCAGCAGCCTTGGTTACAGGGGCCTAGAAGAGACCCAGTACTTC. Translated: CASSLGYRGLEETQYF.

The chain couples TRBV18 to TRBJ2-6; D may be TRBD1 (5 bases). CDR1 is KGHSH, CDR2 LQKENI, per germline. V was cut by 5 bases and J by 0 bases, with 14 bases left in between. The CDR3 runs to 17 residues. The CDR3 loop is CASSGPHRYSGANVLTF. The CDR3 DNA is TGTGCCAGCTCAGGCCCTCACAGGTACTCTGGGGCCAACGTCCTGACTTTC.

The chain has TRBV2 and TRBJ2-3; no reliable D call. Trimming stripped 6 bases from V and 1 base from J, with 14 bases between. The CDR3 covers 15 residues. The germline V gene encodes CDR1 SNHLY and CDR2 FYNNEI. This chain's CDR3 is CASRITFGRTDTQYF. DNA of the CDR3: TGTGCCAGCAGGATAACCTTTGGTCGCACAGATACGCAGTATTTT.

This clone came up a few times. This sequence joins TRBV20-1 and TRBJ2-5; weak D call: TRBD1 (6 bases). Trimming pared 7 bases from V and 3 bases from J, leaving 9 bases between. Germline V gives CDR1 DFQATT, CDR2 SNEGSKA (reference sequence). This CDR3 region has 11 residues. For the CDR3, the DNA is TGCAGTGGGGACAACGAAGAGACCCAGTACTTC. As protein: CSGDNEETQYF.

J is TRBJ2-1 and V is TRBV7-9; D call uncertain. The CDR3 has 14 amino acids. Deletions cut 4 bases from V and 6 bases from J, with 13 bases between. Germline values: CDR1 SEHNR, CDR2 FQNEAQ (reference sequence). CDR3 nucleotides: TGTGCCAGCAGCTCACTTAGGATCGGCAATGAGCAGTTCTTC. Residues: CASSSLRIGNEQFF.